Listed below are T cell receptor beta chains from one sample, sequenced in a study of blood T cell repertoires in COVID-19. Assay: immunoSEQ multiplex PCR; the TCRdb copy retains only in-frame clones and omits some. Found here are roughly 670,000 clones, 70% to 90% of them singletons; the top ten hold roughly 0.25%. The specimen sequenced was peripheral blood. All receptors come from a young woman with acute or convalescent COVID-19. Both conserved end residues are part of each CDR3. D genes are given only for firm matches. Size is omitted from some rows. Given values are once, few, many or a class for expanded clones.

v_call: TRBV6-4; cdr3_length: 14; d_call: -; j_call: TRBJ1-5; clone_size: -; cdr3_aa: CASSESGAGQPQHF; cdr3_nt: TGTGCCAGCAGTGAGTCGGGAGCCGGTCAGCCCCAGCATTTT
v_call: TRBV18; cdr3_length: 15; d_call: -; j_call: TRBJ1-3; clone_size: -; cdr3_aa: CASSPQSSSGNTIYF; cdr3_nt: TGTGCCAGCTCACCACAGAGTTCCTCTGGAAACACCATATATTTT
v_call: TRBV12-3/TRBV12-4; cdr3_length: 13; d_call: TRBD1; j_call: TRBJ1-1; clone_size: -; cdr3_aa: CASSLTGDTEAFF; cdr3_nt: TGTGCCAGCAGCTTGACAGGGGACACTGAAGCTTTCTTT
v_call: TRBV18; cdr3_length: 18; d_call: TRBD1; j_call: TRBJ1-1; clone_size: -; cdr3_aa: CASSPPGTGVNRGTEAFF; cdr3_nt: TGTGCCAGCTCACCCCCCGGGACAGGGGTAAACCGGGGCACTGAAGCTTTCTTT
v_call: TRBV9; cdr3_length: 15; d_call: -; j_call: TRBJ1-1; clone_size: -; cdr3_aa: CASSVEGHPNTEAFF; cdr3_nt: TGTGCCAGCAGCGTAGAGGGGCATCCGAACACTGAAGCTTTCTTT
v_call: TRBV29-1; cdr3_length: 15; d_call: -; j_call: TRBJ2-3; clone_size: -; cdr3_aa: CSVPPAGFLGDTQYF; cdr3_nt: TGCAGCGTGCCTCCGGCAGGGTTTCTTGGAGATACGCAGTATTTT
v_call: TRBV29-1; cdr3_length: 11; d_call: -; j_call: TRBJ1-2; clone_size: -; cdr3_aa: CSVLDSPGYTF; cdr3_nt: TGCAGCGTTCTGGACAGCCCTGGCTACACCTTC
v_call: TRBV9; cdr3_length: 15; d_call: TRBD1; j_call: TRBJ1-6; clone_size: -; cdr3_aa: CASSSRGSYNSPLHF; cdr3_nt: TGTGCCAGCAGCTCCAGGGGGTCCTATAATTCACCCCTCCACTTT
v_call: TRBV27; cdr3_length: 13; d_call: TRBD1; j_call: TRBJ1-1; clone_size: once; cdr3_aa: CASSGRNRGEAFF; cdr3_nt: TGTGCCAGCAGTGGCCGAAACAGGGGAGAGGCTTTCTTT
v_call: TRBV27; cdr3_length: 14; d_call: TRBD1; j_call: TRBJ1-1; clone_size: -; cdr3_aa: CASSLAGGNTEAFF; cdr3_nt: TGTGCCAGCAGCCTAGCAGGGGGAAACACTGAAGCTTTCTTT
v_call: TRBV29-1; cdr3_length: 12; d_call: -; j_call: TRBJ1-2; clone_size: -; cdr3_aa: CSVERQNYGYTF; cdr3_nt: TGCAGCGTTGAAAGACAGAACTATGGCTACACCTTC
v_call: TRBV19; cdr3_length: 14; d_call: -; j_call: TRBJ1-4; clone_size: -; cdr3_aa: CASSPGRRDEKLFF; cdr3_nt: TGTGCCAGTAGCCCAGGCAGGAGGGATGAAAAACTGTTTTTT
v_call: TRBV12-5; cdr3_length: 19; d_call: TRBD1; j_call: TRBJ1-2; clone_size: -; cdr3_aa: CASGLFLGRDRGRGYGYTF; cdr3_nt: TGTGCTAGTGGTTTATTCCTAGGAAGGGACAGGGGGCGCGGCTATGGCTACACCTTC
v_call: TRBV11-2; cdr3_length: 13; d_call: -; j_call: TRBJ2-3; clone_size: once; cdr3_aa: CASSLVVTDTQYF; cdr3_nt: TGTGCCAGCAGCTTAGTAGTCACAGATACGCAGTATTTT
v_call: TRBV7-2; cdr3_length: 14; d_call: TRBD1; j_call: TRBJ2-7; clone_size: -; cdr3_aa: CASSPWDSNYEQYF; cdr3_nt: TGTGCCAGCAGCCCGTGGGACAGCAACTACGAGCAGTACTTC
v_call: TRBV5-1; cdr3_length: 14; d_call: -; j_call: TRBJ1-2; clone_size: -; cdr3_aa: CASSLDSGRISYTF; cdr3_nt: TGCGCCAGCAGCTTGGACAGCGGGAGAATAAGCTACACCTTC
v_call: TRBV5-1; cdr3_length: 15; d_call: TRBD1; j_call: TRBJ1-2; clone_size: -; cdr3_aa: CASSAPTGEIYGYTF; cdr3_nt: TGCGCCAGCAGCGCACCGACAGGGGAGATCTATGGCTACACCTTC
v_call: TRBV19; cdr3_length: 13; d_call: -; j_call: TRBJ1-1; clone_size: -; cdr3_aa: CASTHFLNTEAFF; cdr3_nt: TGTGCCAGTACCCATTTCCTGAACACTGAAGCTTTCTTT
v_call: TRBV7-9; cdr3_length: 13; d_call: -; j_call: TRBJ2-1; clone_size: -; cdr3_aa: CASSFGGHNEQFF; cdr3_nt: TGTGCCAGCAGCTTCGGCGGGCACAATGAGCAGTTCTTC
v_call: TRBV12-5; cdr3_length: 16; d_call: TRBD2; j_call: TRBJ2-3; clone_size: -; cdr3_aa: CASGPRGGGSTDTQYF; cdr3_nt: TGTGCTAGTGGCCCGAGGGGCGGGGGAAGCACAGATACGCAGTATTTT
v_call: TRBV7-9; cdr3_length: 16; d_call: -; j_call: TRBJ1-1; clone_size: once; cdr3_aa: CASSLAPLVGVTEAFF; cdr3_nt: TGTGCCAGCAGCTTAGCTCCATTGGTAGGGGTGACCGAAGCTTTCTTT
v_call: TRBV27; cdr3_length: 15; d_call: TRBD1; j_call: TRBJ1-6; clone_size: -; cdr3_aa: CASSSQGAYNSPLHF; cdr3_nt: TGTGCCAGCAGTTCGCAGGGGGCTTATAATTCACCCCTCCACTTT
v_call: TRBV19; cdr3_length: 15; d_call: -; j_call: TRBJ2-7; clone_size: -; cdr3_aa: CASSSLQLPFYEQYF; cdr3_nt: TGTGCCAGTAGTTCTCTGCAGTTACCCTTCTACGAGCAGTACTTC
v_call: TRBV5-1; cdr3_length: 17; d_call: -; j_call: TRBJ2-3; clone_size: -; cdr3_aa: CASSLVPPGEGADTQYF; cdr3_nt: TGCGCCAGCAGCTTGGTCCCCCCGGGGGAGGGGGCAGATACGCAGTATTTT
v_call: TRBV10-3; cdr3_length: 14; d_call: -; j_call: TRBJ1-1; clone_size: -; cdr3_aa: CAISEPQGNTEAFF; cdr3_nt: TGTGCCATCAGTGAGCCACAGGGGAACACTGAAGCTTTCTTT
v_call: TRBV6-6; cdr3_length: 14; d_call: TRBD1; j_call: TRBJ1-2; clone_size: -; cdr3_aa: CASSYVQGNYGYTF; cdr3_nt: TGTGCCAGCAGTTACGTACAGGGGAACTATGGCTACACCTTC
v_call: TRBV27; cdr3_length: 16; d_call: TRBD2; j_call: TRBJ2-1; clone_size: -; cdr3_aa: CASRGTSGGKYNEQFF; cdr3_nt: TGTGCCAGTCGTGGGACTAGCGGGGGGAAATACAATGAGCAGTTCTTC
v_call: TRBV27; cdr3_length: 13; d_call: -; j_call: TRBJ2-2; clone_size: once; cdr3_aa: CASRIQGAGELFF; cdr3_nt: TGTGCCAGCAGAATACAGGGTGCCGGGGAGCTGTTTTTT
v_call: TRBV7-9; cdr3_length: 16; d_call: -; j_call: TRBJ2-2; clone_size: -; cdr3_aa: CASSPFRGANTGELFF; cdr3_nt: TGTGCCAGCAGCCCATTCCGGGGTGCGAACACCGGGGAGCTGTTTTTT
v_call: TRBV5-1; cdr3_length: 13; d_call: -; j_call: TRBJ2-7; clone_size: once; cdr3_aa: CASSPDSLYEQYF; cdr3_nt: TGCGCCAGCAGCCCGGACAGCCTATACGAGCAGTACTTC
v_call: TRBV6-2/TRBV6-3; cdr3_length: 14; d_call: -; j_call: TRBJ1-5; clone_size: few; cdr3_aa: CASSYSLEGQPQHF; cdr3_nt: TGTGCCAGCAGTTACTCTCTGGAGGGACAGCCCCAGCATTTT
v_call: TRBV6-5; cdr3_length: 16; d_call: TRBD2; j_call: TRBJ2-2; clone_size: -; cdr3_aa: CASSYSTSAHPGELFF; cdr3_nt: TGTGCCAGCAGTTACTCGACTAGCGCCCATCCCGGGGAGCTGTTTTTT
v_call: TRBV7-9; cdr3_length: 14; d_call: TRBD1; j_call: TRBJ2-7; clone_size: few; cdr3_aa: CASSPWTGRHEQYF; cdr3_nt: TGTGCCAGCAGCCCCTGGACAGGGAGACACGAGCAGTACTTC
v_call: TRBV6-6; cdr3_length: 16; d_call: TRBD1; j_call: TRBJ1-1; clone_size: -; cdr3_aa: CASSSPTGQGDTEAFF; cdr3_nt: TGTGCCAGCAGCTCCCCTACGGGACAGGGAGACACTGAAGCTTTCTTT
v_call: TRBV5-6; cdr3_length: 13; d_call: -; j_call: TRBJ2-2; clone_size: -; cdr3_aa: CASIHTNTGELFF; cdr3_nt: TGTGCCAGCATCCACACGAACACCGGGGAGCTGTTTTTT
v_call: TRBV9; cdr3_length: 16; d_call: -; j_call: TRBJ2-6; clone_size: -; cdr3_aa: CASSKTANSGANVLTF; cdr3_nt: TGTGCCAGCAGTAAGACAGCGAACTCTGGGGCCAACGTCCTGACTTTC